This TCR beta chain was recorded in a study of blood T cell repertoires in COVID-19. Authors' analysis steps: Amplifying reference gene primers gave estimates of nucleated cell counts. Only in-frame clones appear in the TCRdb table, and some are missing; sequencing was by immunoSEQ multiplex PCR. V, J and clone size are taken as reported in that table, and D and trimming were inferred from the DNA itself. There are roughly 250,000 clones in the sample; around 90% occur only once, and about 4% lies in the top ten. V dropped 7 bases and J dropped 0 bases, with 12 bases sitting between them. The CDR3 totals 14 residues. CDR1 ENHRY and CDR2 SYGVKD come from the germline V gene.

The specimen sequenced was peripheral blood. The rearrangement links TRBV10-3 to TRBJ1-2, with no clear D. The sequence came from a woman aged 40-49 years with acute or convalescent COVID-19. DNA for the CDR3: TGTGCCATCATGAGCCCAGGTGCTAACTATGGCTACACCTTC. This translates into CAIMSPGANYGYTF.